This T cell receptor (beta chain) was documented in a study of shared T cell receptors in the human thymus. Germline V gives CDR1 MNHNS, CDR2 SASEGT. There are 15 residues in the CDR3. Profiling relied on immunoSEQ multiplex PCR, and the TCRdb table lists in-frame clones only, not all of them. The sample has roughly 700,000 clones, around 87% seen once. These sequences were also reported in another study, on human thymus T cells.

This sequence was found in a boy younger than two with a congenital heart defect. The sequencing sample was made of thymocytes. J is TRBJ2-5 and V is TRBV6-1, with 11 bases lining up with TRBD2. The DNA end is a closer match to TRBJ2-7, so the J assignment may be wrong. CDR3 coding DNA: TGTGCCAGCGGAGGGACTAGCGGACTCTCCTACGAGCAGTACTTC. This gives the protein CASGGTSGLSYEQYF.